This TCR beta chain is from a study of T cells in Graves' hyperthyroidism and ophthalmopathy. Overall study findings and caveats: Blood held most thyroid clonotypes expanded above 0.001 frequency.

A word on this clonotype: What it recognizes is unknown. A much bigger clone sits one base away, suggesting this may be a read error.

Germline CDR1 SGHRS, CDR2 YFSETQ. CDR3 length: 16 residues. The investigators amplified TCR beta CDR3 regions from RNA transcripts. First-round RT-PCR of the TCR CDR3 relied on the HTBI primer set. One entry per CDR3 protein, called by TCRdb with MiXCR from the multiplex PCR reads. The sample records 350,000 to 450,000 distinct CDR3 sequences, approximately 17% being singletons. On the basis of clinical symptoms, serum thyroxine and TRAb, thyroid ultrasound and orbital computed tomography, diagnoses were made. Ahead of any ophthalmopathy symptoms, the blood sample was obtained at the first diagnosis of hyperthyroidism.

The rearrangement joins TRBV5-1 to TRBJ1-1, with TRBD1 as a possible D gene (6 bases). The sample taken for sequencing was blood. The TCR sequence derives from a woman in her 30s with Graves' hyperthyroidism that later progressed to Graves' ophthalmopathy. The CDR3 sequence is CASSSEQGRTYTEVFF. CDR3 in DNA: TGCGCCAGCAGCTCAGAACAGGGACGGACATACACTGAAGTTTTCTTT.